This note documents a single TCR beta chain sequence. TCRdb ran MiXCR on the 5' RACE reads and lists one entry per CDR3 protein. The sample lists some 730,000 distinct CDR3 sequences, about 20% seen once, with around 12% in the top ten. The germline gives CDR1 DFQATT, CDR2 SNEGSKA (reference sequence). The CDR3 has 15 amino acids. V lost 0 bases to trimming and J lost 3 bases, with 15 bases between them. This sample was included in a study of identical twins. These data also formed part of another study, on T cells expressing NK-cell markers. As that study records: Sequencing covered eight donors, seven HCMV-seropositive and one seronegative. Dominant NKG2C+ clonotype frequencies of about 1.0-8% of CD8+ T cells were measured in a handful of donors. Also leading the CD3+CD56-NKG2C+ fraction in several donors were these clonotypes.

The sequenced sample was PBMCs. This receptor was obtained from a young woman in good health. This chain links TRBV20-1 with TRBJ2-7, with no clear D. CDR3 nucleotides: TGCAGTGCTAGAGATGGCCGGCATGCCCTCTACGAGCAGTACTTC. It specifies CSARDGRHALYEQYF.